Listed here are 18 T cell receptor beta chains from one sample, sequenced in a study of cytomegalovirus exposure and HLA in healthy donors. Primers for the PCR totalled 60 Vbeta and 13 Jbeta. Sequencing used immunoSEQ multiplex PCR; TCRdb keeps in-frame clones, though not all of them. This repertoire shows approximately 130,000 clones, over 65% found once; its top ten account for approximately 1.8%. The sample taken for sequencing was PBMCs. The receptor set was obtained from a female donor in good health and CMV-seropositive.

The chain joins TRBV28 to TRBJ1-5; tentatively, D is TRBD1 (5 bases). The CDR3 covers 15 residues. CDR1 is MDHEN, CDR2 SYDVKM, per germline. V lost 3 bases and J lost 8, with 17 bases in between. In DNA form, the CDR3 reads TGTGCCAGCAGTTTGGGGGGGAGCATTCAAAAGCCCCAGCATTTT. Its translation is CASSLGGSIQKPQHF.

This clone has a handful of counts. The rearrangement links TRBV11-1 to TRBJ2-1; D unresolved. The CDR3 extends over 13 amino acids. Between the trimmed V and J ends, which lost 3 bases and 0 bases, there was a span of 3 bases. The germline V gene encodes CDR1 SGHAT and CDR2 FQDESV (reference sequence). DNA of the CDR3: TGTGCCAGCAGCTTGAGCTCCTACAATGAGCAGTTCTTC. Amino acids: CASSLSSYNEQFF.

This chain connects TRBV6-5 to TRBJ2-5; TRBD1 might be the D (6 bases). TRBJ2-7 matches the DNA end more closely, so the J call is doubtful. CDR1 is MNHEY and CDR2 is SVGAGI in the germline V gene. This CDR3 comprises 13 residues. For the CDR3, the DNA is TGTGCCAACCGGACAGAATTTTCCTACGAGCAGTACTTC. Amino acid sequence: CANRTEFSYEQYF.

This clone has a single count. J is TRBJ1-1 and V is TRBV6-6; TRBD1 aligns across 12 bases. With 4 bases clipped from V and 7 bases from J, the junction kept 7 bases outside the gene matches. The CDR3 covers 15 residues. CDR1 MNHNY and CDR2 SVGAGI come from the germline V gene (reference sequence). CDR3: CASSFPGQGAGEAFF. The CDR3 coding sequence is TGTGCCAGCAGTTTTCCGGGACAGGGGGCGGGTGAAGCTTTCTTT.

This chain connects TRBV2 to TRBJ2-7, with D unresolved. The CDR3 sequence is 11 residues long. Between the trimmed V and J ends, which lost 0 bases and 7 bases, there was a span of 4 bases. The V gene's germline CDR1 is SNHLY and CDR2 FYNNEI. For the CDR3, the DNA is TGTGCCAGCAGTGAAGCTCGGGAGCAGTACTTC. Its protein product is CASSEAREQYF. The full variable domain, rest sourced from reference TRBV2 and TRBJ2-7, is EPEVTQTPSHQVTQMGQEVILRCVPISNHLYFYWYRQILGQKVEFLVSFYNNEISEKSEIFDDQFSVERPDGSNFTLKIRSTKLEDSAMYFCASSEAREQYFGPGTRLTVT.

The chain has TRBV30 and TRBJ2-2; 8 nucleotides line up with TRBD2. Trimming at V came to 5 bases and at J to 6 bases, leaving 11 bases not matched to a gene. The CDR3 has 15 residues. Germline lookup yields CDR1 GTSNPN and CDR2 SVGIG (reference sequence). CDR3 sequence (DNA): TGTGCCTGGGGCCGGGGACTAGGAACGGCCGGGGAGCTGTTTTTT. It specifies CAWGRGLGTAGELFF.

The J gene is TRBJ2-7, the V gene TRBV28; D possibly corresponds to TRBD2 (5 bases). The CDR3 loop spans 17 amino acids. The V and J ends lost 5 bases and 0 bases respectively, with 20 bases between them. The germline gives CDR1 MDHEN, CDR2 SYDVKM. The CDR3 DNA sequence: TGTGCCAGCAGTCCCCGAGACGGGAAACCTTACTCCTACGAGCAGTACTTC. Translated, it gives CASSPRDGKPYSYEQYF.

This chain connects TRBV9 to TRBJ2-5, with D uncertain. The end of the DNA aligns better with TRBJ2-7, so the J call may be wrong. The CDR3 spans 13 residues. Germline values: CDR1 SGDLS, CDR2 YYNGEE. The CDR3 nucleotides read TGTGCCAGCAGCGTAGACCCAGACTACGAGCAGTACTTC. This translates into CASSVDPDYEQYF.

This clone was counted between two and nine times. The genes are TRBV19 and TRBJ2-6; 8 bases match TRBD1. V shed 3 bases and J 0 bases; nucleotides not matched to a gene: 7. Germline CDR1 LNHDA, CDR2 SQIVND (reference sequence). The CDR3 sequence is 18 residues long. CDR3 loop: CASSMIRGLGSGANVLTF. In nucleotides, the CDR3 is TGTGCCAGTAGTATGATCAGGGGGCTGGGCTCTGGGGCCAACGTCCTGACTTTC.

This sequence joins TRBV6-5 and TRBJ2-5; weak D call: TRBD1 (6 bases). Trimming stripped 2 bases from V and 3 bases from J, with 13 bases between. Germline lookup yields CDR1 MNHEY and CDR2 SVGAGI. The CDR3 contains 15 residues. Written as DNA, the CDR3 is TGTGCCAGCAGTTACGGGGGCAGGGACAAAGAGACCCAGTACTTC. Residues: CASSYGGRDKETQYF.

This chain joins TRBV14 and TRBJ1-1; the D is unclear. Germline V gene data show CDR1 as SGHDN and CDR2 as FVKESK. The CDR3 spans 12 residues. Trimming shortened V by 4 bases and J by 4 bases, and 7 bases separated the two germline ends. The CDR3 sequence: CASSPFPTEAFF. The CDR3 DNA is TGTGCCAGCAGCCCCTTCCCCACTGAAGCTTTCTTT.

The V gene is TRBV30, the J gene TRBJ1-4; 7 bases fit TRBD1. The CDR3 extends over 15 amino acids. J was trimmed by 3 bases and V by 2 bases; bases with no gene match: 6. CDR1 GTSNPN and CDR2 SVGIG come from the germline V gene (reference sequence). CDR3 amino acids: CAWSRLGTANEKLFF. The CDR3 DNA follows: TGTGCCTGGAGTCGCCTCGGGACAGCTAATGAAAAACTGTTTTTT. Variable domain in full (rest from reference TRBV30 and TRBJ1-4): SQTIHQWPATLVQPVGSPLSLECTVEGTSNPNLYWYRQAAGRGLQLLFYSVGIGQISSEVPQNLSASRPQDRQFILSSKKLLLSDSGFYLCAWSRLGTANEKLFFGSGTQLSVL.

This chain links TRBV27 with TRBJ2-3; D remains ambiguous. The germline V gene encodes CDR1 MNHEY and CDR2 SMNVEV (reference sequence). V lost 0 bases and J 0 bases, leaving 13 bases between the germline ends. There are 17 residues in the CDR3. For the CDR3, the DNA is TGTGCCAGCAGTTTATCGATTGGCATCTCTAGCACAGATACGCAGTATTTT. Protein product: CASSLSIGISSTDTQYF.

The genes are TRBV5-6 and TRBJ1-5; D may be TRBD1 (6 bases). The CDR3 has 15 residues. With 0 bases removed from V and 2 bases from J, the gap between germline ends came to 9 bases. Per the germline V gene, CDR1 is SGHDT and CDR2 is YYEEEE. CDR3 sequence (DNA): TGTGCCAGCAGCTTGGCAGGGGTGCGCAATCAGCCCCAGCATTTT. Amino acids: CASSLAGVRNQPQHF.

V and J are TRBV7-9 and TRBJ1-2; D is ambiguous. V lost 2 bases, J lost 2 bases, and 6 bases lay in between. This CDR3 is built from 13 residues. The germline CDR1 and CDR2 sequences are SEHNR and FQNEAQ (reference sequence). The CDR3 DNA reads TGTGCCAGCAGCTTACTTGAGAACTATGGCTACACCTTC. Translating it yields CASSLLENYGYTF.

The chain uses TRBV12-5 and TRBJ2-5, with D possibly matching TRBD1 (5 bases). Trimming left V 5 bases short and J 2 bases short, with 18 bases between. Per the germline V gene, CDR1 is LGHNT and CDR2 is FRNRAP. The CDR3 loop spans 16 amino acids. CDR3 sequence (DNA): TGTGCTAGTGGTCCCCCGATGGGGCAGGCGCAAGAGACCCAGTACTTC. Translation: CASGPPMGQAQETQYF.

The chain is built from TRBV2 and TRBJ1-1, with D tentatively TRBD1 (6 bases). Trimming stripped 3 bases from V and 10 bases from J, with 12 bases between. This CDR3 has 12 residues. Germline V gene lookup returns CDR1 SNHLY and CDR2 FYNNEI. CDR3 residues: CASSDWQGIAFF. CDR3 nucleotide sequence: TGTGCCAGCAGTGACTGGCAGGGGATAGCTTTCTTT.

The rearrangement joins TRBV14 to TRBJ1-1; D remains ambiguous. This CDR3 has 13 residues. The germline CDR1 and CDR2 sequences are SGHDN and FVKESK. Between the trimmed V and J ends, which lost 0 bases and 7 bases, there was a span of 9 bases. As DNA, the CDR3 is TGTGCCAGCAGCCAAGATTTAGAGCGTGAAGCTTTCTTT. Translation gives CASSQDLEREAFF.